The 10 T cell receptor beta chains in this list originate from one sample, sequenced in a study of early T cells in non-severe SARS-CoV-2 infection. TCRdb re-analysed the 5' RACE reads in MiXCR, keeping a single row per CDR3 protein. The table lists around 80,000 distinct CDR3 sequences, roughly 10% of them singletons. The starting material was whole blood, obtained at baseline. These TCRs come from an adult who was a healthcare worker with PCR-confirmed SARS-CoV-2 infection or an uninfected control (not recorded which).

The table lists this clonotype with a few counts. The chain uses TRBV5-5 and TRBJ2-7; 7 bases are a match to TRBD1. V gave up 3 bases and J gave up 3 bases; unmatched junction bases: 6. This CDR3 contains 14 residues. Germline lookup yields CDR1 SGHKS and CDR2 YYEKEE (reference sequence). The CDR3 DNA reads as TGTGCCAGCAGCTCCCCGGGACAGCGCTACGAGCAGTACTTC. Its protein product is CASSSPGQRYEQYF.

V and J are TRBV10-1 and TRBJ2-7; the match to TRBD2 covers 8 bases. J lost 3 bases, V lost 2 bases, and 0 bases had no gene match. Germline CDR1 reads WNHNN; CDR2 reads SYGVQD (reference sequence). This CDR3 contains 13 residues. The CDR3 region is CASSEGTSYEQYF. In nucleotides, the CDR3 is TGCGCCAGCAGTGAGGGGACTAGCTACGAGCAGTACTTC.

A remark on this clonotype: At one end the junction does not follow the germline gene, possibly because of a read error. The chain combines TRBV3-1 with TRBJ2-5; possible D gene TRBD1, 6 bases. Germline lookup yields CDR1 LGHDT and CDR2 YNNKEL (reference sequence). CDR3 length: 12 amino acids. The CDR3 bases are TGTGCCAGCAGCCAAGAGGGGACACCACTACACTTC. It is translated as CASSQEGTPLHF.

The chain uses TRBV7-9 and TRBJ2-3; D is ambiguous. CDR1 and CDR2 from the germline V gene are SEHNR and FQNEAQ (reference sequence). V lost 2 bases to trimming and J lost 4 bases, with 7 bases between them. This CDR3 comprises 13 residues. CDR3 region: CASSLLIPDTQYF. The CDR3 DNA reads TGTGCCAGCAGCTTATTGATCCCAGATACGCAGTATTTT.

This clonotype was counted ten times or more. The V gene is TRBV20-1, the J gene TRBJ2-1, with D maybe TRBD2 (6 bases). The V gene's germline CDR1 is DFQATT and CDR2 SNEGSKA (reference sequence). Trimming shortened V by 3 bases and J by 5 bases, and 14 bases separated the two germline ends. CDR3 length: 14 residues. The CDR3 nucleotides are TGCAGTGCTAGTCGACTAGGTCTTAACAATGAGCAGTTCTTC. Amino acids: CSASRLGLNNEQFF.

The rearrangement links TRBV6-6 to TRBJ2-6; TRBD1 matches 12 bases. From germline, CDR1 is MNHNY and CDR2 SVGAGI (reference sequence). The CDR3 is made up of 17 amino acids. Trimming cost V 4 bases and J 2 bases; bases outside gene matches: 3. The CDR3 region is CASSSGQGAPGANVLTF. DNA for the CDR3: TGTGCCAGCAGTTCGGGACAGGGGGCGCCTGGGGCCAACGTCCTGACTTTC.

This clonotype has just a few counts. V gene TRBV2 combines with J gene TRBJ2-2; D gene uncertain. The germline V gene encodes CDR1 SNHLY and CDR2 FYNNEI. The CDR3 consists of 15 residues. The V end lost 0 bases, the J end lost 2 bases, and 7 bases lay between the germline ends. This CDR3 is CASSEAEVNTGELFF. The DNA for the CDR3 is TGTGCCAGCAGTGAAGCGGAAGTTAACACCGGGGAGCTGTTTTTT.

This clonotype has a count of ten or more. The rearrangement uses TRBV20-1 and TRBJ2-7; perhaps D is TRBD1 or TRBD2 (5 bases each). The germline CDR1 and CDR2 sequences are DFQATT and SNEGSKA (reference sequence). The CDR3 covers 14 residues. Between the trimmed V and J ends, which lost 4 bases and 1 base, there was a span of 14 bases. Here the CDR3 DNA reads TGCAGTGCTACCGGGACCGTCATTTCCTACGAGCAGTACTTC. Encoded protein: CSATGTVISYEQYF.

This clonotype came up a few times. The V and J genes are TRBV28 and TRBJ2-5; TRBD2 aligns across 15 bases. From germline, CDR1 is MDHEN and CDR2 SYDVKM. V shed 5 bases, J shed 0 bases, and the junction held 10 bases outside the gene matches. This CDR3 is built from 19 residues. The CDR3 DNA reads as TGTGCCAGCAGTCCCGGACTAGCGGGAGGGACATCGTACCAAGAGACCCAGTACTTC. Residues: CASSPGLAGGTSYQETQYF.

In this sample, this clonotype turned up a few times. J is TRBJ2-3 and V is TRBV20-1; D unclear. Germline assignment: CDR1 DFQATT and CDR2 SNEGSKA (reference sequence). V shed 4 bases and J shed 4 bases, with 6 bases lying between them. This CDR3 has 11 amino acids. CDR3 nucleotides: TGCAGTGCTACATCCGCAGATACGCAGTATTTT. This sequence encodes CSATSADTQYF.